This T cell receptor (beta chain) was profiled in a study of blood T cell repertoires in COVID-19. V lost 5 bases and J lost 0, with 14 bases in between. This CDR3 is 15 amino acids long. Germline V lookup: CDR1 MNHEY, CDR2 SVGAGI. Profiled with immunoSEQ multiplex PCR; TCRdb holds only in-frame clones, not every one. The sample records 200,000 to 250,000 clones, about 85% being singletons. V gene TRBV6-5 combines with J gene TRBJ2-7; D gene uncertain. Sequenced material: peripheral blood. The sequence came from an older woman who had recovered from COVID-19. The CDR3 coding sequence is TGTGCCAGCAGTCCAACTTCGAGTCGCTCCTACGAGCAGTACTTC. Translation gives CASSPTSSRSYEQYF.